The clone carrying this T cell receptor beta chain was seen repeatedly, ten times or more. This sample stems from a study of T cells in Graves' hyperthyroidism and ophthalmopathy. This CDR3 has 11 residues. Germline lookup yields CDR1 MDHEN and CDR2 SYDVKM. With 3 bases removed from V and 11 bases from J, the gap between germline ends came to 10 bases. Amplification of TCR beta CDR3 regions used RNA as the template. During a first-round RT-PCR of the TCR CDR3, the HTBI primer set was used. MiXCR was run by TCRdb on the multiplex PCR reads, yielding one entry per CDR3 protein. The table lists approximately 420,000 distinct CDR3 sequences, 15% of them singletons.

The origin of this receptor is a woman aged 30 to 39 with Graves' hyperthyroidism. Material: blood. The chain carries TRBV28 and TRBJ1-1; no reliable D call. The CDR3 nucleotides read TGTGCCAGCAGTTTCGGGGTGCTGGCTTTCTTT. Its translation: CASSFGVLAFF.